This passage covers 29 T cell receptor beta chains from one sample sequenced in a study of blood T cell repertoires in COVID-19. Sequenced by immunoSEQ multiplex PCR; TCRdb stores in-frame clones only, minus some. This repertoire shows 220,000 or so clones, 60% to 85% found once; its top ten account for 4.5% to 7%. Source material: peripheral blood. Receptors were obtained from a woman in her 70s with acute or convalescent COVID-19.

In its sample, this clone was seen once. The V call is TRBV2, the J call TRBJ2-7; TRBD2 matches at 14 bases. The CDR3 loop spans 18 amino acids. V gave up 6 bases and J gave up 1 base; unmatched junction bases: 11. Germline CDR1 reads SNHLY; CDR2 reads FYNNEI. The CDR3 DNA reads as TGTGCCAGCAGGTCGGGGACTAGCGGGAGAGGGCTATCCTACGAGCAGTACTTC. Translating it yields CASRSGTSGRGLSYEQYF. Full variable domain (rest looked up from reference TRBV2 and TRBJ2-7): EPEVTQTPSHQVTQMGQEVILRCVPISNHLYFYWYRQILGQKVEFLVSFYNNEISEKSEIFDDQFSVERPDGSNFTLKIRSTKLEDSAMYFCASRSGTSGRGLSYEQYFGPGTRLTVT.

The chain is built from TRBV23-1 and TRBJ1-4; D is unresolved. TRBV23-1 is labeled an ORF, and its function is uncertain. V was cut by 4 bases and J by 5 bases, with 17 bases left in between. This CDR3 region has 16 residues. CDR3 in amino acids: CASSPEEGYSNEKLFF. The CDR3 bases are TGCGCCAGCAGTCCCGAGGAGGGCTACTCGAATGAAAAACTGTTTTTT.

The chain employs TRBV24-1 and TRBJ1-5, with D possibly matching TRBD1 (6 bases). CDR3 length: 14 residues. Germline V gene sequence: CDR1 KGHDR, CDR2 SFDVKD. Trimming took off 5 bases at V and 3 bases at J, with 10 bases between the two ends. Written as DNA, the CDR3 is TGTGCCACCAGTGCCCGGGACAACAATCAGCCCCAGCATTTT. This translates into CATSARDNNQPQHF.

The J gene is TRBJ1-3, the V gene TRBV5-1, with D possibly being TRBD1 (6 bases). The CDR3 totals 15 residues. Germline V CDR1 and CDR2: SGHRS, YFSETQ. V shed 2 bases and J shed 0 bases, with 9 bases lying between them. DNA of the CDR3: TGCGCCAGCAGCTTTGAGGACAGCTCTGGAAACACCATATATTTT. Its translation is CASSFEDSSGNTIYF. The full variable domain, in which reference TRBV5-1 and TRBJ1-3 provide the parts outside the CDR3, is KAGVTQTPRYLIKTRGQQVTLSCSPISGHRSVSWYQQTPGQGLQFLFEYFSETQRNKGNFPGRFSGRQFSNSRSEMNVSTLELGDSALYLCASSFEDSSGNTIYFGEGSWLTVV.

The gene calls are TRBV6-5 and TRBJ1-1; no definite D call. The CDR3 has 11 residues. CDR1 is MNHEY and CDR2 is SVGAGI in the germline V gene. The germline V and J ends were trimmed by 10 bases and 3 bases, with 9 bases remaining between them. The CDR3 loop is CAIAGDTEAFF. Here the CDR3 DNA reads TGTGCCATCGCGGGAGACACTGAAGCTTTCTTT.

The genes are TRBV27 and TRBJ2-7; possible D gene TRBD1, 6 bases. Trimming left V 5 bases short and J 2 bases short, with 13 bases between. The CDR3 runs to 14 residues. Germline CDR1 MNHEY, CDR2 SMNVEV (reference sequence). The CDR3 reads CASSMGHDPYEQYF. The CDR3 DNA sequence: TGTGCCAGCAGTATGGGACATGACCCCTACGAGCAGTACTTC.

This clone was picked up one time. This sequence joins TRBV4-1 and TRBJ1-4, with TRBD1 as a possible D gene (6 bases). Trimming took off 2 bases at V and 5 bases at J, with 9 bases between the two ends. Germline V lookup: CDR1 MGHRA, CDR2 YSYEKL. This CDR3 region has 14 residues. CDR3 nucleotides: TGCGCCAGCAGCCAAAACAGGGTGAATGAAAAACTGTTTTTT. Its translation: CASSQNRVNEKLFF.

This chain joins TRBV28 and TRBJ2-6; D gene unclear. The CDR3 length is 14 residues. The germline V gene has CDR1 MDHEN and CDR2 SYDVKM. Between the trimmed V and J ends, which lost 1 base and 4 bases, there was a span of 5 bases. The CDR3 DNA reads TGTGCCAGCAGTTTATTGGAGGGGGCCAACGTCCTGACTTTC. Its translation is CASSLLEGANVLTF.

The chain joins TRBV2 to TRBJ2-2, with 10 nucleotides matching TRBD2. Germline-derived CDR1 and CDR2 are SNHLY and FYNNEI. Unmatched junction bases numbered 2, after V lost 7 bases and J lost 9 bases. The CDR3 runs to 12 residues. As DNA, the CDR3 is TGTGCCAGCAAGCGGGAGGGCCGGGAGCTGTTTTTT. Translating it yields CASKREGRELFF.

This clone was seen more than once but under ten times. The chain couples TRBV18 to TRBJ2-3; maybe TRBD1 (6 bases). The CDR3 sequence is 15 residues long. Trimming took off 4 bases at V and 2 bases at J, with 13 bases between the two ends. Germline V gene data show CDR1 as KGHSH and CDR2 as LQKENI. CDR3 in amino acids: CASSLLTGATDTQYF. CDR3 bases: TGTGCCAGCTCACTTCTGACAGGAGCCACAGATACGCAGTATTTT. Looking up the rest from reference TRBV18 and TRBJ2-3 gives the full variable domain: NAGVMQNPRHLVRRRGQEARLRCSPMKGHSHVYWYRQLPEEGLKFMVYLQKENIIDESGMPKERFSAEFPKEGPSILRIQQVVRGDSAAYFCASSLLTGATDTQYFGPGTRLTVL.

This clone was seen a handful of times. The V gene is TRBV30, the J gene TRBJ2-2, with D perhaps matching TRBD2 (5 bases). Germline V lookup: CDR1 GTSNPN, CDR2 SVGIG (reference sequence). The length of the CDR3 is 13 residues. The germline V and J ends were trimmed by 3 bases and 4 bases, with 9 bases remaining between them. CDR3 nucleotide sequence: TGTGCCTGGAGGTCCGGACTCACCGGGGAGCTGTTTTTT. It codes for CAWRSGLTGELFF.

This clone was seen a handful of times. The chain joins TRBV3-1 (or the pseudogene TRBV3-2) to TRBJ1-2; D is unresolved. CDR1 and CDR2 from the germline V gene are LGHDT and YNNKEL (reference sequence). V lost 0 bases, J lost 7 bases, and 6 bases lay in between. The CDR3 loop spans 12 amino acids. Written as DNA, the CDR3 is TGTGCCAGCAGCCAAGAGACACTTGGCTACACCTTC. It encodes CASSQETLGYTF.

This chain links TRBV28 with TRBJ2-7, with 11 bases matching TRBD2. Per germline, CDR1 MDHEN and CDR2 SYDVKM. The CDR3 loop spans 15 amino acids. Unmatched junction bases numbered 12, after V lost 8 bases and J lost 6 bases. The CDR3 sequence: CASHPKLAGVSEQYF. DNA for the CDR3: TGTGCCAGCCACCCTAAACTAGCGGGAGTTAGCGAGCAGTACTTC.

The rearrangement uses TRBV23-1 and TRBJ1-1; D is undetermined. TRBV23-1 is given ORF status, its function remaining uncertain. Trimming cost V 2 bases and J 6 bases, with 13 bases left between them. The CDR3 is 14 residues long. The CDR3 loop reads CASSQRRDGPEAFF. CDR3 nucleotides: TGCGCCAGCAGTCAAAGGAGGGATGGACCTGAAGCTTTCTTT.

This clone was seen a handful of times. This chain joins TRBV5-1 and TRBJ2-7; a weak D match, TRBD1 (5 bases). The CDR3 length is 13 residues. V dropped 6 bases and J dropped 4 bases, with 14 bases sitting between them. Germline V gene sequence: CDR1 SGHRS, CDR2 YFSETQ. CDR3 residues: CASNKGSGYEQYF. Here the CDR3 DNA reads TGCGCCAGCAATAAGGGGTCTGGGTACGAGCAGTACTTC.

The chain carries TRBV29-1 and TRBJ2-7; the D gene is possibly TRBD2 (5 bases). Germline values: CDR1 SQVTM, CDR2 ANQGSEA. The germline V and J ends were trimmed by 5 bases and 2 bases, with 16 bases remaining between them. The CDR3 runs to 14 residues. This CDR3 is CSVSNSVGAYEQYF. CDR3 sequence (DNA): TGCAGCGTTTCTAACAGCGTCGGGGCCTACGAGCAGTACTTC.

The rearrangement joins TRBV5-4 to TRBJ2-2, with 8 bases fitting TRBD2. The CDR3 spans 16 residues. CDR1 is SGHNT, CDR2 YYREEE, per germline (reference sequence). Trimming cost V 2 bases and J 3 bases; bases outside gene matches: 6. The CDR3 coding sequence is TGTGCCAGCAGCTTTGAAACTAGCGGAGACACCGGGGAGCTGTTTTTT. Amino acid sequence: CASSFETSGDTGELFF.

Only one count was recorded for this clone. V usage is TRBV7-9 and J usage is TRBJ2-3; TRBD2 matches at 12 bases. The CDR3 is made up of 16 amino acids. Germline lookup yields CDR1 SEHNR and CDR2 FQNEAQ (reference sequence). V shed 5 bases and J 5 bases; nucleotides not matched to a gene: 8. The chain's CDR3 is CASSPRLAGGKDTQYF. The CDR3 DNA follows: TGTGCCAGCAGCCCAAGGCTAGCGGGAGGGAAAGATACGCAGTATTTT.

The gene calls are TRBV19 and TRBJ1-1; possible D gene TRBD1, 5 bases. Germline V lookup: CDR1 LNHDA, CDR2 SQIVND (reference sequence). This CDR3 region has 12 residues. Trimming shortened V by 8 bases and J by 5 bases, and 12 bases separated the two germline ends. The CDR3 sequence: CASQTKGTEAFF. The CDR3 DNA sequence: TGTGCCAGTCAAACAAAGGGGACTGAAGCTTTCTTT.

V and J are TRBV6-5 and TRBJ1-5; a possible D gene is TRBD1 (6 bases). The CDR3 runs to 13 residues. V was pared by 4 bases and J by 6 bases, with 10 bases between. Germline V CDR1 and CDR2: MNHEY, SVGAGI. The CDR3 coding sequence is TGTGCCAGCAGTTCAACAGGGTTTCAGCCCCAGCATTTT. Translated: CASSSTGFQPQHF.

V is TRBV6-5 and J is TRBJ2-1; TRBD2 agrees at 13 bases. The length of the CDR3 is 15 residues. V was clipped by 2 bases and J by 12 bases; unmatched bases: 7. CDR1 is MNHEY and CDR2 is SVGAGI in the germline V gene. The CDR3 here is CASSYNGLAGVAQFF. CDR3 bases: TGTGCCAGCAGTTACAATGGACTAGCGGGAGTGGCGCAGTTCTTC.

The CDR3 DNA follows: TGTGCCAGCGGTCGGACAGGGTCTAATGAAAAACTGTTTTTT. It translates to CASGRTGSNEKLFF. The chain carries TRBV2 and TRBJ1-4; 8 nucleotides agree with TRBD1. The CDR3 extends over 14 amino acids. V lost 8 bases to trimming and J lost 3 bases; unmatched junction nucleotides: 5. CDR1 is SNHLY, CDR2 FYNNEI, per germline.

This clone was observed a few times. This sequence joins TRBV30 and TRBJ2-2, with 9 bases identical to TRBD2. From germline, CDR1 is GTSNPN and CDR2 SVGIG (reference sequence). The CDR3 totals 16 residues. V shed 5 bases, J shed 0 bases, and the junction held 7 bases outside the gene matches. Here the CDR3 reads CAWRGLAGSNTGELFF. DNA for the CDR3: TGTGCCTGGCGGGGGCTAGCGGGGTCGAACACCGGGGAGCTGTTTTTT.

The rearrangement links TRBV20-1 to TRBJ1-4; D is possibly TRBD1 (6 bases). The CDR3 runs 14 residues. CDR1 and CDR2 (germline): DFQATT, SNEGSKA (reference sequence). V shed 3 bases and J shed 8 bases, with 16 bases lying between them. The CDR3 sequence: CSASWAPGGEKLFF. CDR3 DNA sequence: TGCAGTGCTAGTTGGGCCCCTGGGGGCGAAAAACTGTTTTTT.

The V call is TRBV3-1 (or the pseudogene TRBV3-2), the J call TRBJ2-7; possibly TRBD1 for D (6 bases). Trimming stripped 1 base from V and 3 bases from J, with 19 bases between. Germline V gene sequence: CDR1 LGHDT, CDR2 YNNKEL (reference sequence). CDR3 length: 17 residues. CDR3 sequence: CASSQGGSWGPLYEQYF. Here the CDR3 DNA reads TGTGCCAGCAGCCAAGGGGGCTCGTGGGGGCCTCTCTACGAGCAGTACTTC.

This clone appeared once. V is TRBV19 and J is TRBJ1-3; TRBD1 matches 8 bases. J lost 8 bases, V lost 5 bases, and 11 bases had no gene match. The CDR3 spans 15 residues. From germline, CDR1 is LNHDA and CDR2 SQIVND (reference sequence). The CDR3 is CASSSQGTGRDTIYF. CDR3 bases: TGTGCCAGTAGTTCCCAGGGGACAGGCCGCGACACCATATATTTT.

The chain links TRBV7-2 to TRBJ2-5, with 14 bases that match TRBD2. The J segment lost 4 bases and the V segment lost 7 bases, leaving 5 bases of the junction unmatched. The CDR3 runs to 15 residues. CDR1 is SGHTA, CDR2 FQGNSA, per germline. The CDR3 region has the DNA TGTGCCAGCAACCTGGGGACTAGCGGGAGAGAGACCCAGTACTTC. It translates to CASNLGTSGRETQYF.

The chain joins TRBV3-1 (or the pseudogene TRBV3-2) to TRBJ2-5, with 8 nucleotides matching TRBD1. V gave up 5 bases and J gave up 0 bases; unmatched junction bases: 5. The CDR3 loop spans 15 amino acids. In germline, CDR1 is LGHDT, CDR2 YNNKEL (reference sequence). CDR3 bases: TGTGCCAGCAGCATATCCAGGGGGCACCAAGAGACCCAGTACTTC. Translation: CASSISRGHQETQYF.

CDR3 region: CASSSPGQENTEAFF. CDR3 bases: TGTGCCAGCAGTTCCCCTGGACAGGAGAACACTGAAGCTTTCTTT. The V call is TRBV28, the J call TRBJ1-1; 7 bases align to TRBD1. The CDR3 contains 15 residues. Per germline, CDR1 MDHEN and CDR2 SYDVKM. The junction had 6 bases not matched to a gene; V was cut back by 4 bases and J by 1 base. The whole variable domain, filled in from reference TRBV28 and TRBJ1-1, reads DVKVTQSSRYLVKRTGEKVFLECVQDMDHENMFWYRQDPGLGLRLIYFSYDVKMKEKGDIPEGYSVSREKKERFSLILESASTNQTSMYLCASSSPGQENTEAFFGQGTRLTVV.